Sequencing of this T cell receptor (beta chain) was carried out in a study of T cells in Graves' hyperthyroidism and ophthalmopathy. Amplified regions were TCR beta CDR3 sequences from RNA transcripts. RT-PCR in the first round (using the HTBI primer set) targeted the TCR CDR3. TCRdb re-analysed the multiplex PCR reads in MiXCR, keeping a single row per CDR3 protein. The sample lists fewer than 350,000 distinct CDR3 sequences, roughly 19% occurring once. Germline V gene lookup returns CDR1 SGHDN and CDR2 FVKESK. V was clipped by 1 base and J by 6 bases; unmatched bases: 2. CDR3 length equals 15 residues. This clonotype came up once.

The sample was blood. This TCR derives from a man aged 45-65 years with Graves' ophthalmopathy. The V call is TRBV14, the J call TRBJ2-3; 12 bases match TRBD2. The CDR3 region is CASSQGLAGVDTQYF. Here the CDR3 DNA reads TGTGCCAGCAGCCAAGGACTAGCGGGAGTGGATACGCAGTATTTT.